These 13 T cell receptor beta chains were all obtained from the same sample, sequenced in a study of blood T cell repertoires in COVID-19. Measured with immunoSEQ multiplex PCR; TCRdb has only the in-frame clones, and not every one. The table lists fewer than 350,000 clones, about 89% of them singletons. Input material: peripheral blood. The receptors originated from a man between 40 and 49 years old with acute or convalescent COVID-19.

The chain uses TRBV18 and TRBJ2-1, with D maybe TRBD1 (5 bases). The CDR3 covers 13 residues. Germline assignment: CDR1 KGHSH and CDR2 LQKENI. Trimming pared 3 bases from V and 5 bases from J, leaving 8 bases between. CDR3 DNA sequence: TGTGCCAGCTCACCGGACATCCACAATGAGCAGTTCTTC. It translates to CASSPDIHNEQFF. Complete variable domain (other parts from reference TRBV18 and TRBJ2-1): NAGVMQNPRHLVRRRGQEARLRCSPMKGHSHVYWYRQLPEEGLKFMVYLQKENIIDESGMPKERFSAEFPKEGPSILRIQQVVRGDSAAYFCASSPDIHNEQFFGPGTRLTVL.

The chain carries TRBV28 and TRBJ2-7, with 7 nucleotides matching TRBD2. The CDR3 runs 15 residues. V lost 6 bases to trimming and J lost 5 bases; unmatched junction nucleotides: 13. Germline CDR1 and CDR2: MDHEN and SYDVKM. The CDR3 loop reads CASSLSSGYGDEQYF. CDR3 sequence (DNA): TGTGCCAGCAGCCTCTCTAGCGGTTATGGGGACGAGCAGTACTTC.

The chain couples TRBV5-8 to TRBJ2-1; 7 bases are a match to TRBD1. There are 12 residues in the CDR3. Germline V gene data show CDR1 as SGHTS and CDR2 as YDEGEE. V lost 4 bases and J lost 14; bases outside the gene matches: 9. CDR3 bases: TGTGCCAGCAGCCTACGGACAGGTGGGGAGTTCTTC. The encoded protein is CASSLRTGGEFF.

The rearrangement joins TRBV5-1 to TRBJ1-3; the D is unclear. Trimming removed 4 bases at V and 0 bases at J, with 14 bases between. The length of the CDR3 is 16 residues. Germline CDR1 and CDR2: SGHRS and YFSETQ. In DNA, the CDR3 is TGCGCCAGCAGCCTATCAACAAGAGGCTCTGGAAACACCATATATTTT. Residues: CASSLSTRGSGNTIYF.

The genes are TRBV7-9 and TRBJ2-5; 11 nucleotides match TRBD1. From germline, CDR1 is SEHNR and CDR2 FQNEAQ (reference sequence). The V gene end was trimmed by 1 base and the J gene end by 5 bases; junction bases not matched to a gene: 3. The length of the CDR3 is 15 residues. The CDR3 is CASSLGTGGGETQYF. The CDR3 coding sequence is TGTGCCAGCAGCTTAGGGACAGGGGGCGGTGAGACCCAGTACTTC. Looking up the rest from reference TRBV7-9 and TRBJ2-5 gives the full variable domain: DTGVSQNPRHKITKRGQNVTFRCDPISEHNRLYWYRQTLGQGPEFLTYFQNEAQLEKSRLLSDRFSAERPKGSFSTLEIQRTEQGDSAMYLCASSLGTGGGETQYFGPGTRLLVL.

J is TRBJ1-1 and V is TRBV2, with D perhaps matching TRBD1 (5 bases). CDR3 length: 16 residues. V gave up 4 bases and J gave up 3 bases, with 18 bases separating them. Germline values: CDR1 SNHLY, CDR2 FYNNEI. The CDR3 here is CASSVGLRQTYTEAFF. The CDR3 DNA reads as TGTGCCAGCAGTGTTGGCCTAAGACAGACCTACACTGAAGCTTTCTTT.

This clone was detected only once. Other DNA sequences in the sample encode the same CDR3. The chain combines TRBV24-1 with TRBJ2-3, with 7 bases matching TRBD2. This CDR3 is built from 14 residues. The J segment lost 0 bases and the V segment lost 5 bases, leaving 1 base of the junction unmatched. Germline CDR1 reads KGHDR; CDR2 reads SFDVKD. Here the CDR3 reads CATSGGGSTDTQYF. DNA of the CDR3: TGTGCCACCAGTGGGGGGGGGAGCACAGATACGCAGTATTTT.

The chain is built from TRBV4-1 and TRBJ2-1; 8 bases fit TRBD2. The CDR3 has 19 residues. Unmatched junction bases numbered 21, after V lost 6 bases and J lost 5 bases. CDR1 and CDR2 (germline): MGHRA, YSYEKL. In DNA form, the CDR3 reads TGCGCCAGCAGTCACGGCCCAACGGGGGGGCGTCTGTTTCACAATGAGCAGTTCTTC. This gives the protein CASSHGPTGGRLFHNEQFF.

This chain joins TRBV14 and TRBJ1-1, with D possibly being TRBD1 (6 bases). The germline V gene has CDR1 SGHDN and CDR2 FVKESK. V was pared by 1 base and J by 3 bases, with 9 bases between. The CDR3 loop spans 14 amino acids. CDR3 DNA: TGTGCCAGCAGCCAAGGCACAGGGTACACTGAAGCTTTCTTT. Translation gives CASSQGTGYTEAFF.

V is TRBV18 and J is TRBJ2-1; 10 bases map to TRBD2. Trimming took 8 bases from V and 5 from J; bases not matched to a gene: 9. The germline gives CDR1 KGHSH, CDR2 LQKENI. The CDR3 has 15 amino acids. In DNA form, the CDR3 reads TGTGCCAGCCGGATAACTAGCGGGACCAACAATGAGCAGTTCTTC. It is translated as CASRITSGTNNEQFF. The entire variable domain, with the rest obtained from reference TRBV18 and TRBJ2-1, is as follows: NAGVMQNPRHLVRRRGQEARLRCSPMKGHSHVYWYRQLPEEGLKFMVYLQKENIIDESGMPKERFSAEFPKEGPSILRIQQVVRGDSAAYFCASRITSGTNNEQFFGPGTRLTVL.

The chain links TRBV7-6 to TRBJ2-1; 11 nucleotides agree with TRBD2. The CDR3 has 15 amino acids. J was trimmed by 10 bases and V by 2 bases; bases with no gene match: 7. Germline V lookup: CDR1 SGHVS, CDR2 FNYEAQ. The DNA for the CDR3 is TGTGCCAGCAGCTTACTAGCGGGGGGAACCAACGAGCAGTTCTTC. This encodes CASSLLAGGTNEQFF.

The chain employs TRBV29-1 and TRBJ2-7; 9 bases line up with TRBD1. V lost 7 bases to trimming and J lost 6 bases; unmatched junction nucleotides: 7. Germline assignment: CDR1 SQVTM and CDR2 ANQGSEA. CDR3 length equals 12 residues. The CDR3 here is CSAAPDRGEQYF. In nucleotides, the CDR3 is TGCAGCGCTGCCCCGGACAGGGGCGAGCAGTACTTC.

V and J are TRBV7-9 and TRBJ2-1; possibly TRBD1 for D (5 bases). The V and J ends lost 3 bases and 7 bases respectively, with 19 bases between them. The length of the CDR3 is 16 residues. The germline gives CDR1 SEHNR, CDR2 FQNEAQ (reference sequence). This CDR3 reads CASSFSGFLTLNEQFF. The CDR3 DNA reads TGTGCCAGCAGCTTCTCAGGGTTTTTGACTTTGAATGAGCAGTTCTTC.